The rows below give T cell receptor beta chains drawn from one sample of a study of shared clonotypes between healthy human individuals. Profiled with immunoSEQ multiplex PCR; TCRdb holds only in-frame clones, not every one. The table shows more than 2,000,000 clones, with more than 80% occurring only once. Sequenced: naive CD4+ T cells from PBMCs. These TCRs come from a man between 18 and 29 years old in good health. Some clones in this sample may be carry-over from other donors' samples. Both conserved end residues are part of each CDR3. A D gene is named only where the DNA matches it firmly. Expanded clones get a size class; other rows say once, few or many, or leave the size out.

V: TRBV6-5; J: TRBJ1-5; D: NA; size: NA; CDR3: CASTPTGINQPQHF; DNA: TGTGCCAGCACCCCCACAGGGATCAATCAGCCCCAGCATTTT
V: TRBV5-5; J: TRBJ2-7; D: NA; size: NA; CDR3: CASSSPSDTKAYEQYF; DNA: TGTGCCAGCAGCTCGCCCTCGGACACAAAGGCCTACGAGCAGTACTTC
V: TRBV6-5; J: TRBJ2-1; D: NA; size: NA; CDR3: CASSYSKRDYNEQFF; DNA: TGTGCCAGCAGTTACTCAAAACGGGATTACAATGAGCAGTTCTTC
V: TRBV2; J: TRBJ2-7; D: TRBD2; size: NA; CDR3: CASSHGLAELYEQYF; DNA: TGTGCCAGCAGCCATGGACTAGCGGAACTCTACGAGCAGTACTTC
V: TRBV9; J: TRBJ2-3; D: NA; size: NA; CDR3: CASSVKLDFTDTQYF; DNA: TGTGCCAGCAGCGTTAAATTAGATTTCACAGATACGCAGTATTTT
V: TRBV6-1; J: TRBJ2-7; D: TRBD1; size: NA; CDR3: CASRDRGLLGEQYF; DNA: TGTGCCAGCAGGGACAGGGGATTATTAGGCGAGCAGTACTTC
V: TRBV5-1; J: TRBJ2-1; D: TRBD2; size: once; CDR3: CASNLAGGMLDEQFF; DNA: TGCGCCAGCAATCTAGCGGGAGGGATGTTGGATGAGCAGTTCTTC
V: TRBV13; J: TRBJ2-7; D: TRBD2; size: NA; CDR3: CASSSLGRDYGFYEQYF; DNA: TGTGCCAGCAGCTCTTTGGGGAGGGATTACGGGTTTTACGAGCAGTACTTC
V: TRBV7-3; J: TRBJ2-2; D: NA; size: NA; CDR3: CASSLLEQGGNTGELFF; DNA: TGTGCCAGCAGCTTACTTGAACAGGGTGGGAACACCGGGGAGCTGTTTTTT
V: TRBV28; J: TRBJ2-2; D: NA; size: NA; CDR3: CASSAPGHGGELFF; DNA: TGTGCCAGCAGTGCCCCCGGGCACGGCGGGGAGCTGTTTTTT
V: TRBV7-2; J: TRBJ2-7; D: TRBD2; size: NA; CDR3: CASSLGPAGFEYEQYF; DNA: TGTGCCAGCAGCCTGGGACCAGCGGGATTTGAGTACGAGCAGTACTTC
V: TRBV5-6; J: TRBJ1-5; D: NA; size: few; CDR3: CASSGGEYQPQHF; DNA: TGTGCCAGCAGCGGAGGGGAATATCAGCCCCAGCATTTT
V: TRBV9; J: TRBJ1-5; D: NA; size: NA; CDR3: CARTELGRAVYQPQHF; DNA: TGTGCCAGGACAGAACTGGGCAGGGCAGTTTATCAGCCCCAGCATTTT
V: TRBV7-6; J: TRBJ2-6; D: NA; size: NA; CDR3: CASSLAGANVLTF; DNA: TGTGCCAGCAGCTTAGCCGGGGCCAACGTCCTGACTTTC
V: TRBV7-2; J: TRBJ2-1; D: NA; size: NA; CDR3: CASSLARIEQFF; DNA: TGTGCCAGCAGCTTAGCCCGGATCGAGCAGTTCTTC
V: TRBV7-2; J: TRBJ1-5; D: NA; size: NA; CDR3: CASSLSREQPQHF; DNA: TGTGCCAGCAGCTTATCCAGGGAACAGCCCCAGCATTTT
V: TRBV18; J: TRBJ2-3; D: NA; size: NA; CDR3: CASSPLGQWSTDTQYF; DNA: TGTGCCAGCTCACCATTGGGGCAGTGGAGCACAGATACGCAGTATTTT
V: TRBV10-3; J: TRBJ1-2; D: NA; size: NA; CDR3: CAIRGTGLEGYTF; DNA: TGTGCCATCAGGGGGACGGGCCTGGAGGGCTACACCTTC
V: TRBV6-6; J: TRBJ2-1; D: TRBD2; size: NA; CDR3: CASSYGGSGNEQFF; DNA: TGTGCCAGCAGTTACGGCGGGAGTGGGAATGAGCAGTTCTTC
V: TRBV30; J: TRBJ2-5; D: NA; size: NA; CDR3: CAWSGGMGETQYF; DNA: TGTGCCTGGAGTGGCGGGATGGGGGAGACCCAGTACTTC
V: TRBV7-6; J: TRBJ1-1; D: TRBD1; size: NA; CDR3: CASSTGQGPGEAFF; DNA: TGTGCCAGCAGCACTGGACAGGGCCCGGGGGAAGCTTTCTTT
V: TRBV23-1; J: TRBJ2-4; D: NA; size: NA; CDR3: CASSQSERRFRPKNIQYF; DNA: TGCGCCAGCAGTCAATCAGAGAGACGGTTTCGACCCAAAAACATTCAGTACTTC
V: TRBV28; J: TRBJ2-7; D: NA; size: NA; CDR3: CASSRGDRNYEQYF; DNA: TGTGCCAGCAGCCGGGGGGACAGAAACTACGAGCAGTACTTC
V: TRBV18; J: TRBJ2-5; D: NA; size: NA; CDR3: CASSGTQQETQYF; DNA: TGTGCCAGCTCGGGGACACAGCAAGAGACCCAGTACTTC
V: TRBV6-1; J: TRBJ2-1; D: NA; size: NA; CDR3: CASRQPLSYNEQFF; DNA: TGTGCCAGCAGACAGCCCCTCTCCTACAATGAGCAGTTCTTC
V: TRBV6-1; J: TRBJ2-2; D: NA; size: NA; CDR3: CASIGASHTGELFF; DNA: TGTGCCAGCATCGGTGCCAGTCACACCGGGGAGCTGTTTTTT
V: TRBV19; J: TRBJ2-2; D: NA; size: NA; CDR3: CASSSRGSSLGTGELFF; DNA: TGTGCCAGTAGTAGCCGGGGCAGCTCCTTGGGCACCGGGGAGCTGTTTTTT